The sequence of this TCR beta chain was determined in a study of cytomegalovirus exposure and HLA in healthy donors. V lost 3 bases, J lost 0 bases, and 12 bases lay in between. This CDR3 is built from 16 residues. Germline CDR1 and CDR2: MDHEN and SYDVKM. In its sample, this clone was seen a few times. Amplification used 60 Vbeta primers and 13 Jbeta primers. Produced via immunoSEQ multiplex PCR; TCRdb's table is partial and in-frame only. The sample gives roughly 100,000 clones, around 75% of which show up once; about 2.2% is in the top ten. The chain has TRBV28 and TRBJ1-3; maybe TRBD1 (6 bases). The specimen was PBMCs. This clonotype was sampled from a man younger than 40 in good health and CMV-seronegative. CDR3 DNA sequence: TGTGCCAGCAGTTTTACGGGGGGCCCCTCTGGAAACACCATATATTTT. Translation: CASSFTGGPSGNTIYF.